Each of the 14 T cell receptor beta chains below was sequenced from the same sample in a study of T cell repertoires in cytomegalovirus infection. The antigens for these receptors are not known. TCRdb analysed the reads with MiXCR anew, one entry per CDR3 protein. The sample has hundreds of thousands of distinct CDR3 sequences, 30% to 35% seen once. The sequences come from cultured PBMCs, collected from culture after CMV antigen stimulation. The receptors shown here come from a human donor in good health (CMV status not recorded). Some clones in this sample may be carry-over from other donors' samples.

The CDR3 region is CASSSAATGNTEAFF. The CDR3, as DNA: TGTGCCAGCAGTTCGGCGGCTACTGGGAACACTGAAGCTTTCTTT. The V and J genes are TRBV12-3 or TRBV12-4 and TRBJ1-1; D remains ambiguous. V lost 4 bases and J 1 base, leaving 13 bases between the germline ends. The CDR3 is 15 amino acids.

This clonotype was recorded a few times. The chain is built from TRBV7-2 and TRBJ1-2; no firm D call. The CDR3 totals 15 residues. With 0 bases removed from V and 1 base from J, the gap between germline ends came to 9 bases. CDR1 is SGHTA and CDR2 is FQGNSA in the germline V gene. The CDR3 protein is CASSLALSDNYGYTF. The CDR3, as DNA: TGTGCCAGCAGCTTAGCCTTGAGTGATAACTATGGCTACACCTTC.

The chain is built from TRBV6-8 and TRBJ2-3; the match to TRBD2 covers 10 bases. J was trimmed by 5 bases and V by 2 bases; bases with no gene match: 10. Per the germline V gene, CDR1 is MNHGY and CDR2 is SAAAGT. The length of the CDR3 is 17 residues. As DNA, the CDR3 is TGTGCCAGCAGTTACCGTGGTAGCGGGAGGATCGAAGATACGCAGTATTTT. It specifies CASSYRGSGRIEDTQYF.

The CDR3 DNA follows: TGTGCCAGCAGCTTGGGAGACCCTGTCAATTCACCCCTCCACTTT. Its protein is CASSLGDPVNSPLHF. The chain uses TRBV5-4 and TRBJ1-6; D not resolved. The CDR3 contains 15 residues. V was pared by 0 bases and J by 7 bases, with 11 bases between. Germline assignment: CDR1 SGHNT and CDR2 YYREEE (reference sequence).

V usage is TRBV6-1 and J usage is TRBJ1-6; D is uncertain. CDR1 and CDR2 from the germline V gene are MNHNS and SASEGT. With 7 bases removed from V and 13 bases from J, the gap between germline ends came to 14 bases. The CDR3 runs to 12 residues. CDR3 nucleotides: TGTGCCAGCAATGGACCACTGTCCCCCCTCCACTTT. Translating gives CASNGPLSPLHF.

CDR3 sequence (DNA): TGTGCCAGCAGTTTAGTCGGGGGAACCAAAAACATTCAGTACTTC. Protein sequence: CASSLVGGTKNIQYF. The V gene is TRBV12-3 or TRBV12-4, the J gene TRBJ2-4; D perhaps matches TRBD2 (6 bases). V lost 1 base and J lost 2, with 9 bases in between. This CDR3 is 15 amino acids long.

This clonotype has a handful of counts. This sequence joins TRBV11-2 and TRBJ2-1, with a weak D call TRBD2 (6 bases). Germline-derived CDR1 and CDR2 are SGHAT and FQNNGV. CDR3 length equals 16 residues. Trimming removed 3 bases at V and 0 bases at J, with 12 bases between. CDR3 DNA: TGTGCCAGCAGCTTGACTAGTGGGGGCTCCTACAATGAGCAGTTCTTC. Protein: CASSLTSGGSYNEQFF.

This clonotype was picked up a small number of times. V is TRBV6-2 or TRBV6-3 and J is TRBJ2-1; 10 positions agree with TRBD2. The junction had 6 bases not matched to a gene; V was cut back by 5 bases and J by 2 bases. Germline-derived CDR1 and CDR2 are MNHEY and SVGEGT. CDR3 size: 16 residues. The CDR3 coding sequence is TGTGCCAGCAGTCGACTAGCGGGTATAGCCTACAATGAGCAGTTCTTC. It codes for CASSRLAGIAYNEQFF.

This clonotype was counted many times. This sequence joins TRBV7-2 and TRBJ2-7; D perhaps matches TRBD1 (6 bases). The CDR3 loop spans 14 amino acids. Trimming cost V 3 bases and J 0 bases, with 9 bases left between them. Germline loops: CDR1 SGHTA, CDR2 FQGNSA. The CDR3 DNA sequence: TGTGCCAGCAGCTTCGACAGGTTCTCCTACGAGCAGTACTTC. This gives the protein CASSFDRFSYEQYF.

This clonotype was counted only a few times. This chain joins TRBV7-2 and TRBJ2-1; D gene uncertain. The CDR3 loop spans 17 amino acids. V lost 3 bases, J lost 4 bases, and 19 bases lay in between. The V gene's germline CDR1 is SGHTA and CDR2 FQGNSA. The CDR3 bases are TGTGCCAGCAGCTTCCCCGTAGTGGTGGTGGGTTACAATGAGCAGTTCTTC. Translated: CASSFPVVVVGYNEQFF.

This clonotype has a handful of counts. This chain uses TRBV7-9 with TRBJ2-3; 9 bases match TRBD2. This CDR3 is built from 16 residues. Germline lookup yields CDR1 SEHNR and CDR2 FQNEAQ (reference sequence). The V gene end was trimmed by 8 bases and the J gene end by 5 bases; junction bases not matched to a gene: 14. The CDR3 sequence is CASRRWSGRIEDTQYF. The CDR3 DNA reads TGTGCCAGCCGTCGGTGGAGCGGGAGGATTGAAGATACGCAGTATTTT.

The rearrangement joins TRBV7-3 to TRBJ1-1; D perhaps matches TRBD1 (6 bases). Germline V gives CDR1 SGHTA, CDR2 FQGTGA. Trimming left V 6 bases short and J 0 bases short, with 14 bases between. CDR3 length: 15 amino acids. The CDR3 is CASRAYGGLNTEAFF. In DNA form, the CDR3 reads TGTGCCAGCAGAGCATACGGGGGCCTGAACACTGAAGCTTTCTTT.

This clonotype was recorded only once. The chain combines TRBV3-1 with TRBJ1-5; the D gene is possibly TRBD1 (5 bases). Germline CDR1 and CDR2: LGHDT and YNNKEL (reference sequence). Trimming pared 11 bases from V and 4 bases from J, leaving 18 bases between. The CDR3 contains 14 residues. CDR3 protein: CAPSRQGRNQPQHF. CDR3 sequence (DNA): TGTGCCCCCTCCCGTCAGGGACGGAATCAGCCCCAGCATTTT.

The V and J genes are TRBV28 and TRBJ1-4, with unresolved D. This CDR3 region has 16 residues. CDR1 is MDHEN, CDR2 SYDVKM, per germline. V lost 6 bases, J lost 9 bases, and 23 bases lay in between. The DNA for the CDR3 is TGTGCCAGCAGCCCAACCTTCACAAATTGGATGAAAAAACTGTTTTTT. The encoded protein is CASSPTFTNWMKKLFF.